This is a list of T cell receptor beta chains from one sample in a study of T cell repertoires in cytomegalovirus infection. TCRdb called the reads again in MiXCR, with one record for every CDR3 protein. Of 650,000 to 850,000 distinct CDR3 sequences listed, roughly 29% are singletons. No cognate antigen is known for these TCRs. Sequenced here: cultured CD8+ T cells from PBMCs, sampled from culture after CMV antigen stimulation. All receptors come from a human donor in good health (CMV status not recorded). Some clones in this sample may be carry-over from other donors' samples. Both conserved end residues are trimmed from each CDR3.

j_call v_call cdr3_aa
TRBJ2-3 TRBV20-1 SAASLAGEAQADTQY
TRBJ2-1 TRBV4-3 ASSQGGKGLGYTREQF
TRBJ2-1 TRBV4-3 ASSQEGGGGNEQF
TRBJ2-5 TRBV12-3/TRBV12-4 ASSVHLGETQY
TRBJ2-5 TRBV7-9 ASTDTGAQETQY
TRBJ2-3 TRBV12-3/TRBV12-4 ASRGLRSSTDTQY
TRBJ2-1 TRBV20-1 SALDRADAWYNEQF
TRBJ2-2 TRBV4-1 ASSHRLFGELF
TRBJ2-2 TRBV5-4 ASSTRPNTGELF
TRBJ1-2 TRBV7-9 ASSSGQVNYGYT
TRBJ2-2 TRBV5-5 ASSYPLIQANTGELF
TRBJ2-1 TRBV6-1 ASRGPEQF
TRBJ1-2 TRBV6-5 ASSLEATLYGYT
TRBJ2-1 TRBV6-1 ASSSRQGENEQF
TRBJ1-1 TRBV27 ASSFSTGGYTEAF
TRBJ2-5 TRBV7-3 ASSLEDSVETQY
TRBJ2-5 TRBV7-9 ASSSRAAQETQY
TRBJ1-4 TRBV12-3/TRBV12-4 ASSFWTEIATNEKLF
TRBJ2-3 TRBV5-6 ASLQGRSSDTQY
TRBJ2-3 TRBV7-6 ASSLAPTDTQY
TRBJ2-1 TRBV5-4 ASSLFRGHYNEQF
TRBJ1-1 TRBV19 ASSWGTGNTEAF